These 30 T cell receptor beta chains were all obtained from the same sample, sequenced in a study of blood T cell repertoires in COVID-19. Generated by immunoSEQ multiplex PCR, the TCRdb table keeps only in-frame clones and is missing some. This sample has some 400,000 clones, with more than 75% found just once. Input material: peripheral blood. The source of these receptors is a human donor with acute or convalescent COVID-19. The donor label of this sample is uncertain.

V and J are TRBV20-1 and TRBJ2-1; 10 bases map to TRBD1. Trimming cost V 3 bases and J 2 bases; bases outside gene matches: 4. Germline CDR1 is DFQATT and CDR2 is SNEGSKA (reference sequence). The CDR3 extends over 15 amino acids. The CDR3 sequence is CSASGQGVPYNEQFF. CDR3 sequence (DNA): TGCAGTGCTAGTGGACAGGGGGTACCCTACAATGAGCAGTTCTTC.

The V call is TRBV24-1, the J call TRBJ1-6; D is unclear. The germline CDR1 and CDR2 sequences are KGHDR and SFDVKD. V was trimmed by 4 bases and J by 1 base, leaving 4 bases between them. The CDR3 covers 14 residues. The CDR3 nucleotides are TGTGCCACCAGTGACCCATCCTATAATTCACCCCTCCACTTT. Encoded protein: CATSDPSYNSPLHF.

The chain has TRBV18 and TRBJ2-3, with 7 bases fitting TRBD2. The CDR3 covers 14 residues. Germline CDR1 KGHSH, CDR2 LQKENI. Losses at the gene ends were 4 bases for V and 0 bases for J; bases not matched to a gene: 1. CDR3: CASSRDYSTDTQYF. DNA for the CDR3: TGTGCCAGCTCACGGGACTACAGCACAGATACGCAGTATTTT.

This clone has a handful of counts. The chain links TRBV6-5 to TRBJ2-5; 13 bases align to TRBD2. Trimming cost V 6 bases and J 3 bases; bases outside gene matches: 4. CDR3 length: 15 residues. The V gene's germline CDR1 is MNHEY and CDR2 SVGAGI. The CDR3 spells CASRPGLAGKETQYF. The CDR3 nucleotides read TGTGCCAGCAGACCGGGACTAGCGGGGAAAGAGACCCAGTACTTC.

The chain recombines TRBV7-2 with TRBJ2-3, with D possibly TRBD2 on 7 matching bases. V gave up 0 bases and J gave up 2 bases, with 15 bases separating them. The CDR3 covers 17 residues. Germline-derived CDR1 and CDR2 are SGHTA and FQGNSA. For the CDR3, the DNA is TGTGCCAGCAGCTTAGCGGGGGCGGGAGCCCCCACAGATACGCAGTATTTT. Amino acids: CASSLAGAGAPTDTQYF.

DNA for the CDR3: TGTGCTAGTGGCCCACTCGCACCTTTCACTGAAGCTTTCTTT. Translation gives CASGPLAPFTEAFF. The chain combines TRBV12-5 with TRBJ1-1; no clear D. The CDR3 totals 14 residues. Germline V CDR1 and CDR2: LGHNT, FRNRAP. V dropped 6 bases and J dropped 4 bases, with 15 bases sitting between them.

Only a few counts were recorded for this clone. V is TRBV5-1 and J is TRBJ2-2, with D perhaps TRBD1 (5 bases). Deletions cut 0 bases from V and 0 bases from J, with 9 bases between. From germline, CDR1 is SGHRS and CDR2 YFSETQ. This CDR3 is built from 16 residues. The CDR3 loop reads CASSLVAGSNTGELFF. DNA for the CDR3: TGCGCCAGCAGCTTGGTCGCAGGGTCGAACACCGGGGAGCTGTTTTTT.

This chain uses TRBV28 with TRBJ2-1; a possible D gene is TRBD2 (7 bases). CDR1 and CDR2 (germline): MDHEN, SYDVKM. Trimming left V 2 bases short and J 6 bases short, with 14 bases between. The CDR3 totals 15 residues. The CDR3 sequence: CASSLRGGPLNEQFF. The CDR3 DNA reads TGTGCCAGCAGTTTAAGGGGGGGGCCCCTCAATGAGCAGTTCTTC.

The rearrangement joins TRBV19 to TRBJ2-1, with unresolved D. Trimming removed 5 bases at V and 0 bases at J, with 14 bases between. Per germline, CDR1 LNHDA and CDR2 SQIVND (reference sequence). This CDR3 comprises 16 residues. Here the CDR3 reads CASSSRVTPSYNEQFF. Here the CDR3 DNA reads TGTGCCAGTAGTTCTCGGGTAACCCCCTCCTACAATGAGCAGTTCTTC.

The CDR3 sequence: CASSLSGLRGSAQHF. CDR3 DNA: TGTGCCAGCAGTTTATCAGGTCTACGGGGGTCGGCCCAGCATTTT. The chain uses TRBV27 and TRBJ1-5; maybe TRBD1 (5 bases). The CDR3 has 15 residues. V was clipped by 0 bases and J by 11 bases, with 17 bases between them. From germline, CDR1 is MNHEY and CDR2 SMNVEV (reference sequence).

The chain combines TRBV4-1 with TRBJ1-2; tentatively, D is TRBD1 (5 bases). V dropped 1 base and J dropped 5 bases, with 14 bases sitting between them. Germline V gene data show CDR1 as MGHRA and CDR2 as YSYEKL. The CDR3 contains 15 residues. CDR3 sequence: CASSQAPGTAYGYTF. CDR3 DNA: TGCGCCAGCAGCCAAGCACCCGGGACTGCGTATGGCTACACCTTC.

The rearrangement uses TRBV5-4 and TRBJ2-5; D perhaps matches TRBD2 (6 bases). Trimming left V 2 bases short and J 5 bases short, with 10 bases between. The CDR3 sequence is 13 residues long. Germline CDR1 reads SGHNT; CDR2 reads YYREEE (reference sequence). The CDR3 loop is CASSFGLRETQYF. The CDR3 nucleotides are TGTGCCAGCAGCTTCGGACTAAGGGAGACCCAGTACTTC.

This clone was seen only once. The chain is built from TRBV5-1 and TRBJ2-6; TRBD1 aligns across 8 bases. With V trimmed by 3 bases and J by 2 bases, 1 base remained unmatched. CDR3 length: 15 amino acids. Germline CDR1 and CDR2: SGHRS and YFSETQ. In nucleotides, the CDR3 is TGCGCCAGCAGCTCACAGGGGGCTGGGGCCAACGTCCTGACTTTC. Its translation: CASSSQGAGANVLTF.

This rearrangement joins TRBV30 to TRBJ2-3; 15 nucleotides agree with TRBD2. V dropped 3 bases and J dropped 1; count of bases not matched to a gene: 8. Germline CDR1 reads GTSNPN; CDR2 reads SVGIG (reference sequence). CDR3 length: 18 amino acids. In nucleotides, the CDR3 is TGTGCCTGGAGGGAACCGGGACTAGCGGGGGGACGCACAGATACGCAGTATTTT. Its protein is CAWREPGLAGGRTDTQYF.

V and J are TRBV7-9 and TRBJ2-4, with D possibly TRBD2 on 6 matching bases. The CDR3 length is 16 residues. CDR1 and CDR2 from the germline V gene are SEHNR and FQNEAQ (reference sequence). V was cut by 1 base and J by 0 bases, with 10 bases left in between. The CDR3 region is CASSLVVGGAKNIQYF. CDR3 in DNA: TGTGCCAGCAGCTTAGTCGTGGGGGGAGCCAAAAACATTCAGTACTTC.

The J gene is TRBJ1-1, the V gene TRBV7-8; D call uncertain. CDR3 length: 12 amino acids. Germline V gives CDR1 SGHVS, CDR2 FQNEAQ. V was trimmed by 6 bases and J by 3 bases, leaving 8 bases between them. This CDR3 reads CASSEGYTEAFF. CDR3 sequence (DNA): TGTGCCAGCAGTGAGGGTTACACTGAAGCTTTCTTT. Variable domain in full (rest from reference TRBV7-8 and TRBJ1-1): GAGVSQSPRYKVAKRGQDVALRCDPISGHVSLFWYQQALGQGPEFLTYFQNEAQLDKSGLPSDRFFAERPEGSVSTLKIQRTQQEDSAVYLCASSEGYTEAFFGQGTRLTVV.

The CDR3 bases are TGTGCCAGCAGCCCACCCCGGACAGGGATTGGTGAAAAACTGTTTTTT. Protein product: CASSPPRTGIGEKLFF. V and J are TRBV9 and TRBJ1-4; TRBD1 aligns across 8 bases. The CDR3 sequence is 16 residues long. Germline values: CDR1 SGDLS, CDR2 YYNGEE. V shed 4 bases and J 7 bases; nucleotides not matched to a gene: 12.

The CDR3 loop reads CASSPRTGPYEQYF. Here the CDR3 DNA reads TGTGCCAGCAGCCCTAGGACAGGACCCTACGAGCAGTACTTC. This rearrangement joins TRBV11-2 to TRBJ2-7, with TRBD1 identical over 7 bases. V was pared by 5 bases and J by 2 bases, with 6 bases of the junction left unmatched. This CDR3 is 14 amino acids long. CDR1 is SGHAT and CDR2 is FQNNGV in the germline V gene.

The chain links TRBV3-1 (or the pseudogene TRBV3-2) to TRBJ1-5; D remains unclear. This CDR3 spans 18 amino acids. With 0 bases removed from V and 9 bases from J, the gap between germline ends came to 24 bases. The V gene's germline CDR1 is LGHDT and CDR2 YNNKEL (reference sequence). The CDR3 protein is CASSQDSLTGRRVGPQHF. In DNA form, the CDR3 reads TGTGCCAGCAGCCAAGATTCTTTAACGGGCCGGAGGGTAGGGCCCCAGCATTTT.

V is TRBV5-4 and J is TRBJ1-2; TRBD1 aligns across 8 bases. The CDR3 is made up of 14 amino acids. Looked up from germline, CDR1 is SGHNT and CDR2 is YYREEE (reference sequence). V gave up 4 bases and J gave up 4 bases; unmatched junction bases: 6. CDR3 amino acids: CASSPGQELYGYTF. CDR3 nucleotide sequence: TGTGCCAGCAGCCCGGGACAGGAACTCTATGGCTACACCTTC.

The chain joins TRBV9 to TRBJ2-1, with TRBD2 matching over 13 bases. V shed 2 bases and J 0 bases; nucleotides not matched to a gene: 5. There are 18 residues in the CDR3. CDR1 is SGDLS, CDR2 YYNGEE, per germline. The CDR3 loop reads CASSVGLAGAHSYNEQFF. In nucleotides, the CDR3 is TGTGCCAGCAGCGTCGGACTAGCGGGGGCGCACTCCTACAATGAGCAGTTCTTC.

This sequence joins TRBV27 and TRBJ1-1; D remains unclear. The germline gives CDR1 MNHEY, CDR2 SMNVEV (reference sequence). Trimming stripped 6 bases from V and 5 bases from J, with 13 bases between. The CDR3 extends over 13 amino acids. CDR3 sequence: CASSDLGWTEAFF. In DNA, the CDR3 is TGTGCCAGCAGCGATCTCGGGTGGACTGAAGCTTTCTTT.

This clone was picked up a small number of times. This chain joins TRBV2 and TRBJ1-4, with D maybe TRBD1 (5 bases). CDR3 length: 13 amino acids. V was pared by 5 bases and J by 8 bases, with 12 bases between. CDR1 is SNHLY and CDR2 is FYNNEI in the germline V gene. The CDR3 DNA sequence: TGTGCCAGCAGTCAACGGCGGGGGGAAAAACTGTTTTTT. This codes for CASSQRRGEKLFF.

This rearrangement joins TRBV21-1 to TRBJ2-1; no check of the table's D call, TRBD2, against the DNA was made. TRBV21-1 is a known pseudogene. The CDR3 loop spans 19 amino acids. The CDR3 nucleotides are TGTGCCAGCAGCCTGTCCGGGACTAGCGGGGGGGCCCGATACAATGAGCAGTTCTTC. It yields the protein CASSLSGTSGGARYNEQFF.

This clone was seen a handful of times. The chain carries TRBV3-1 (or the pseudogene TRBV3-2) and TRBJ2-1; TRBD2 might be the D (6 bases). CDR1 and CDR2 (germline): LGHDT, YNNKEL (reference sequence). V was shortened by 4 bases and J by 6 bases, with 16 bases between the two germline ends. The CDR3 spans 15 residues. CDR3 in DNA: TGTGCCAGCAGCCCCTCCCGGAGTAGCGGCAATGAGCAGTTCTTC. Its protein product is CASSPSRSSGNEQFF.

This clone was picked up a small number of times. The chain couples TRBV28 to TRBJ1-2, with a weak D call TRBD1 (5 bases). The CDR3 covers 18 residues. Trimming took off 5 bases at V and 7 bases at J, with 29 bases between the two ends. CDR1 is MDHEN and CDR2 is SYDVKM in the germline V gene. The CDR3 DNA is TGTGCCAGCAGTCCCTCCTCTGGTGGAGGGGCTAGTAGGGGTGGCTACACCTTC. Translated: CASSPSSGGGASRGGYTF.

J is TRBJ1-4 and V is TRBV28; 10 nucleotides line up with TRBD1. The junction had 2 bases not matched to a gene; V was cut back by 8 bases and J by 5 bases. The CDR3 totals 13 residues. Germline CDR1 and CDR2: MDHEN and SYDVKM. The CDR3, as DNA: TGTGCCAGCCGGACAGGGGGGAATGAAAAACTGTTTTTT. Residues: CASRTGGNEKLFF.

This clone was counted a single time. The chain has TRBV19 and TRBJ2-5, with D possibly TRBD1 on 6 matching bases. Germline CDR1 reads LNHDA; CDR2 reads SQIVND (reference sequence). The CDR3 has 16 residues. V shed 11 bases and J shed 2 bases, with 24 bases lying between them. CDR3 residues: CAVPPSTGLVQETQYF. CDR3 DNA sequence: TGTGCCGTACCCCCCTCGACAGGACTCGTGCAAGAGACCCAGTACTTC.

The chain is built from TRBV7-9 and TRBJ2-7, with 8 bases lining up with TRBD1. The CDR3 loop spans 13 amino acids. In germline, CDR1 is SEHNR, CDR2 FQNEAQ (reference sequence). The trim removed 8 bases at V and 2 bases at J, leaving 5 bases unmatched. For the CDR3, the DNA is TGTGCCAGCGGCAGGGGGCATCCCTACGAGCAGTACTTC. Residues: CASGRGHPYEQYF.

This chain links TRBV24-1 with TRBJ2-1; D may be TRBD1 (6 bases). Deletions cut 5 bases from V and 3 bases from J, with 19 bases between. The CDR3 sequence is 17 residues long. The germline V gene encodes CDR1 KGHDR and CDR2 SFDVKD. CDR3 protein: CATSGSTGSGDYNEQFF. The CDR3 DNA reads as TGTGCCACCAGTGGCAGTACAGGGTCAGGGGACTACAATGAGCAGTTCTTC.